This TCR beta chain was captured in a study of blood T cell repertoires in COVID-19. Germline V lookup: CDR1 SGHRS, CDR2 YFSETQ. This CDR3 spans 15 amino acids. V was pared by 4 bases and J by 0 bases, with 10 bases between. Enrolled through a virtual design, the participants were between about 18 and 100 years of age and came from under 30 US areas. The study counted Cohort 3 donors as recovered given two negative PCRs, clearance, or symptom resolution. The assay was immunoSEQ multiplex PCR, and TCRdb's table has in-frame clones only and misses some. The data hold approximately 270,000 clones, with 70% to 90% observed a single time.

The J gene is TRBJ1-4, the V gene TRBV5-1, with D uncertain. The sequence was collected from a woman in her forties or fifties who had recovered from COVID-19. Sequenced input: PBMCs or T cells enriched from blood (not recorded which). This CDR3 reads CASSPLTATNEKLFF. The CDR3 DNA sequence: TGCGCCAGCAGCCCTCTGACTGCAACTAATGAAAAACTGTTTTTT.